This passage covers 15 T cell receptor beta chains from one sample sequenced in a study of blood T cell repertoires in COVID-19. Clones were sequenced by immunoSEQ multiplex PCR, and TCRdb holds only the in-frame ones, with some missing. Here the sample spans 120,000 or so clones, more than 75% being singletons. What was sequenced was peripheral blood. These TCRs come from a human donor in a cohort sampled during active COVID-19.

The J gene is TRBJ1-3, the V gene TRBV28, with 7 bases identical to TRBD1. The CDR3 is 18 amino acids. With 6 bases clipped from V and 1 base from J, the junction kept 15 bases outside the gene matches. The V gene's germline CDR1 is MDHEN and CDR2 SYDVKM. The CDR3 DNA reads TGTGCCAGCAGCCAACGACAGGGAGTTATTAGGTCTGGAAACACCATATATTTT. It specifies CASSQRQGVIRSGNTIYF. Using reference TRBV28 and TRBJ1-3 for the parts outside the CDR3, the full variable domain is DVKVTQSSRYLVKRTGEKVFLECVQDMDHENMFWYRQDPGLGLRLIYFSYDVKMKEKGDIPEGYSVSREKKERFSLILESASTNQTSMYLCASSQRQGVIRSGNTIYFGEGSWLTVV.

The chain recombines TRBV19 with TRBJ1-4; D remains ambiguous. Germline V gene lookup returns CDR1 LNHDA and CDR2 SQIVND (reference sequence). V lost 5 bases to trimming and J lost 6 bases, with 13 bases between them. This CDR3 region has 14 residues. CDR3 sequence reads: CASSVVGSYEKLFF. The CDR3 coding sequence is TGTGCCAGTAGTGTCGTCGGGAGCTATGAAAAACTGTTTTTT.

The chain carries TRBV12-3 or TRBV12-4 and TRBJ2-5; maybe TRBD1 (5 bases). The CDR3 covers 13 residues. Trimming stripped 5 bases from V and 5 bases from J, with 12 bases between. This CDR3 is CASSAQVWETQYF. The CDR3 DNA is TGTGCCAGCAGTGCACAGGTCTGGGAGACCCAGTACTTC.

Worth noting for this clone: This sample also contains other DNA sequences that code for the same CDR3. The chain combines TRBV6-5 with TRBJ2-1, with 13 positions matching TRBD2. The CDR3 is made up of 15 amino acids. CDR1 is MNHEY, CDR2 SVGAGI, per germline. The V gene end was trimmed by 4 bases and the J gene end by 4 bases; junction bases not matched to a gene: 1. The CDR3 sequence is CASSLGLAGYNEQFF. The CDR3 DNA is TGTGCCAGCAGTTTGGGACTAGCGGGGTACAATGAGCAGTTCTTC.

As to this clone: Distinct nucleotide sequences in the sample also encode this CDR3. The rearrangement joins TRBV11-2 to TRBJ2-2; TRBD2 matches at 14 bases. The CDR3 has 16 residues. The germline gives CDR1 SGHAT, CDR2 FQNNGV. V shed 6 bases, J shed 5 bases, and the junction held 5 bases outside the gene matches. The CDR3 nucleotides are TGTGCCAGCAGGAGACTAGCGGGGGGGCGGACCGGGGAGCTGTTTTTT. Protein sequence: CASRRLAGGRTGELFF.

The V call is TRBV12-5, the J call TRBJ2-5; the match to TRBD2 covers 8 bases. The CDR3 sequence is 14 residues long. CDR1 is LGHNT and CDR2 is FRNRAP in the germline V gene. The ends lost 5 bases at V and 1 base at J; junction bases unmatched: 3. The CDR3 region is CASGPGGAQETQYF. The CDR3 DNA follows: TGTGCTAGTGGTCCGGGGGGGGCCCAAGAGACCCAGTACTTC.

The CDR3 reads CASSQLTSGGAMGNEQFF. The CDR3 region has the DNA TGTGCCAGCAGTCAATTGACTAGCGGGGGGGCAATGGGCAATGAGCAGTTCTTC. This sequence joins TRBV27 and TRBJ2-1; 14 nucleotides match TRBD2. The CDR3 loop spans 18 amino acids. J gave up 6 bases and V 5 bases, and 12 bases lay outside the gene matches. Germline V gene data show CDR1 as MNHEY and CDR2 as SMNVEV (reference sequence).

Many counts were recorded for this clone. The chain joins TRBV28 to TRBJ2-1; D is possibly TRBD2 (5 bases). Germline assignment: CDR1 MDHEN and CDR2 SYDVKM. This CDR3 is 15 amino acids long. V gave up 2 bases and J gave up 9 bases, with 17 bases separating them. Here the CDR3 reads CASSLVGGGFGEQFF. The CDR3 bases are TGTGCCAGCAGTTTAGTTGGAGGTGGGTTTGGTGAGCAGTTCTTC.

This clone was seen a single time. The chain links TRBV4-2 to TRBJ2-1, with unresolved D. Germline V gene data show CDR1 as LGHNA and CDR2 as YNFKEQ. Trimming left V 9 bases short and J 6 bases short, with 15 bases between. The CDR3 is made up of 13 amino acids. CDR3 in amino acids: CASTRHLGNEQFF. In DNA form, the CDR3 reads TGTGCCAGTACCCGGCACCTAGGCAATGAGCAGTTCTTC.

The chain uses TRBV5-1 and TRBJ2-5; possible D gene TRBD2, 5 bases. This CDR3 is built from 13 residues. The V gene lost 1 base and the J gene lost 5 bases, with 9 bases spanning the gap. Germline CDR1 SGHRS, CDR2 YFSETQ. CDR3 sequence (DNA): TGCGCCAGCAGCTTGACCGGGGTGGAGACCCAGTACTTC. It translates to CASSLTGVETQYF.

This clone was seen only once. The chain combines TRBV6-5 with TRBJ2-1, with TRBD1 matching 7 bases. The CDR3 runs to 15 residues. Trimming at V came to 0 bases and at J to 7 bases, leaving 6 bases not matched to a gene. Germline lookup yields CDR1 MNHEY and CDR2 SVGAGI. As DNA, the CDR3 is TGTGCCAGCAGTTACTCGACAGGGAACGTAAATGAGCAGTTCTTC. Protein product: CASSYSTGNVNEQFF.

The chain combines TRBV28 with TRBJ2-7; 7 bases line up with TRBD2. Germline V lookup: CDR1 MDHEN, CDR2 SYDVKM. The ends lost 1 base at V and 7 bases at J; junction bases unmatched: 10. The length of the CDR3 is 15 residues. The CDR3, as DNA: TGTGCCAGCAGTTTATTGACTAGCCCCCCGCGTGAGCAGTACTTC. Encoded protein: CASSLLTSPPREQYF.

CDR3 in amino acids: CASSLTDSNTGELFF. Here the CDR3 DNA reads TGTGCCAGTAGCCTCACAGATTCGAACACCGGGGAGCTGTTTTTT. The chain recombines TRBV19 with TRBJ2-2, with D unresolved. The CDR3 has 15 amino acids. From germline, CDR1 is LNHDA and CDR2 SQIVND (reference sequence). Trimming took 6 bases from V and 0 from J, leaving 11 bases between them.

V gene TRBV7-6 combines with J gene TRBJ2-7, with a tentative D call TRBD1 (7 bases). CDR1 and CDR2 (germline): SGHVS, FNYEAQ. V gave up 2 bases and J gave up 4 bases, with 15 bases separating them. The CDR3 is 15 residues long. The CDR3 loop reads CASSLNQGGLYEQYF. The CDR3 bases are TGTGCCAGCAGCTTAAACCAGGGGGGCTTATACGAGCAGTACTTC.

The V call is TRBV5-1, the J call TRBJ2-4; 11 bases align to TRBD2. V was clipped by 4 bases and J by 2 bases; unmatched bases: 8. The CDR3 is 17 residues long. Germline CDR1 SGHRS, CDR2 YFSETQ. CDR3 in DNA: TGCGCCAGCAGCGCCGCTACTAGCGGGAGATCCAAAAACATTCAGTACTTC. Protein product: CASSAATSGRSKNIQYF.